The present T cell receptor beta chain was sequenced within a study of T cell repertoires in cytomegalovirus infection. Overall study: Public TCR beta signatures indicated both CMV infection and matching HLA type. Broader study findings: It was HLA-C-restricted CMV-specific TCR beta clonotypes that dominated the response ex vivo. Identification of carriers of CMV plus the relevant HLA was achieved through cumulative public TCR beta family frequency.

TCRdb redid the calling of the reads with MiXCR, one entry per CDR3 protein. The table lists just under 300,000 distinct CDR3 sequences, 8% to 10% of them singletons, with approximately 2.4% in the top ten. Germline-derived CDR1 and CDR2 are SGHKS and YYEKEE (reference sequence). The CDR3 is 14 residues long. V trimming: 4 bases; J trimming: 7 bases; junction bases outside the gene matches: 11. This clonotype has at least ten counts. Its antigen is as yet unknown. The chain is built from TRBV5-5 and TRBJ2-7; TRBD2 matches at 7 bases. The material sequenced was PBMCs. The clonotype comes from a human donor in good health (CMV status not recorded). Some clones in this sample may be carry-over from other donors' samples. The CDR3 loop reads CASSINGLGGEQYF. CDR3 DNA: TGTGCCAGCAGCATCAACGGACTAGGAGGGGAGCAGTACTTC.